The entry below gives a single TCR beta chain sequence along with its context. This CDR3 region has 11 residues. CDR1 and CDR2 from the germline V gene are KGHDR and SFDVKD. The germline V and J ends were trimmed by 8 bases and 4 bases, with 7 bases remaining between them. This specimen belongs to a study of blood T cell repertoires in COVID-19. Turning to the study itself: Acute and convalescent COVID-19 samples came from the United States, Italy and Spain. Sources were T cells, B-cell-depleted T cells, or PBMCs; the material itself was cDNA or gDNA.

Sequenced by immunoSEQ multiplex PCR; TCRdb stores in-frame clones only, minus some. The sample records fewer than 200,000 clones, nearly 90% being singletons. The chain carries TRBV24-1 and TRBJ2-5; D remains ambiguous. The clonotype was recovered from a man between 18 and 35 years old who had recovered from COVID-19. The sample was peripheral blood. The CDR3 loop is CATKIGETQYF. The CDR3 DNA reads TGTGCCACCAAAATCGGAGAGACCCAGTACTTC.